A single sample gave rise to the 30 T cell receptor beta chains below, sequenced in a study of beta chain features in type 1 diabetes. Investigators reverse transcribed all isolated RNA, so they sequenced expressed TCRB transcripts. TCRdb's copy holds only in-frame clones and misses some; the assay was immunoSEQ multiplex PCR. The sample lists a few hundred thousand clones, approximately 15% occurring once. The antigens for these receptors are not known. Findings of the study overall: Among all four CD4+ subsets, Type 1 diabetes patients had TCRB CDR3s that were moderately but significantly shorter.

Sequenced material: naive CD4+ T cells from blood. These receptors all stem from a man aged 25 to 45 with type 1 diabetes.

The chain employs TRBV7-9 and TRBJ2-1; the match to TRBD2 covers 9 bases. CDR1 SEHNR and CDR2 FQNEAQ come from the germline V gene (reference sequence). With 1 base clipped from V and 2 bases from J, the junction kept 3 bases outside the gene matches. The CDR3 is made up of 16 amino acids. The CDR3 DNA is TGTGCCAGCAGCTTAGGTAGCGGGGGCACCTACAATGAGCAGTTCTTC. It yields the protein CASSLGSGGTYNEQFF. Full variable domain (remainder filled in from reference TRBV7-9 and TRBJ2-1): DTGVSQNPRHKITKRGQNVTFRCDPISEHNRLYWYRQTLGQGPEFLTYFQNEAQLEKSRLLSDRFSAERPKGSFSTLEIQRTEQGDSAMYLCASSLGSGGTYNEQFFGPGTRLTVL.

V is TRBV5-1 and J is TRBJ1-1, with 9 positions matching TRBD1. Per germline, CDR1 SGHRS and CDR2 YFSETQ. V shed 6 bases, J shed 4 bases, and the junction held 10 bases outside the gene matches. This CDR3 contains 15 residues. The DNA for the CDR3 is TGCGCCAGCACACTGGGGACAGGGAGAGGCACTGAAGCTTTCTTT. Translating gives CASTLGTGRGTEAFF. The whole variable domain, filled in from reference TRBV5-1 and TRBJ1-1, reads KAGVTQTPRYLIKTRGQQVTLSCSPISGHRSVSWYQQTPGQGLQFLFEYFSETQRNKGNFPGRFSGRQFSNSRSEMNVSTLELGDSALYLCASTLGTGRGTEAFFGQGTRLTVV.

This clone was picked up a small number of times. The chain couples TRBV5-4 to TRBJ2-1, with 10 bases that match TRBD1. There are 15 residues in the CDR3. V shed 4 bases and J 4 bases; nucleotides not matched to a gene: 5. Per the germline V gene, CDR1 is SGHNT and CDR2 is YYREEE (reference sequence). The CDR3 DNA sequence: TGTGCCAGCAGCCAAGGGACAGGGGTTTACAATGAGCAGTTCTTC. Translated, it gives CASSQGTGVYNEQFF.

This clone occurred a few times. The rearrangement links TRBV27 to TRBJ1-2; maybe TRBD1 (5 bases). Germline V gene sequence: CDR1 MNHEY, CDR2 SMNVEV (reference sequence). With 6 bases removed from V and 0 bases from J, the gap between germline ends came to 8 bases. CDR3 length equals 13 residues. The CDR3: CASRPGPNYGYTF. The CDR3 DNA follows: TGTGCCAGCAGACCAGGGCCTAACTATGGCTACACCTTC.

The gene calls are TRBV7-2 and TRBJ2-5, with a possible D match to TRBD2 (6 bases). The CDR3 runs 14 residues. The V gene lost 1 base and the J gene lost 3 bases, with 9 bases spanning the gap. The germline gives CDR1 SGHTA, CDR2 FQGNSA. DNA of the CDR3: TGTGCCAGCAGCTTAGATGGCGGGAAAGAGACCCAGTACTTC. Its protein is CASSLDGGKETQYF.

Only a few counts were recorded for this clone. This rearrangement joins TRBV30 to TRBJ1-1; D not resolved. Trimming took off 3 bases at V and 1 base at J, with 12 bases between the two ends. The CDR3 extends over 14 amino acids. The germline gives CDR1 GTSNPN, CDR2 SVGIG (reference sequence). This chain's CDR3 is CAWSLRRENTEAFF. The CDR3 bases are TGTGCCTGGAGCTTACGTCGGGAGAACACTGAAGCTTTCTTT.

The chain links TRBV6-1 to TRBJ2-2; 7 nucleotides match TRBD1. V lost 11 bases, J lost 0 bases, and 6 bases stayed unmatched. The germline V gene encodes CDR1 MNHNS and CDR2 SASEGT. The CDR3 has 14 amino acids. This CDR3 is CAPGQAANTGELFF. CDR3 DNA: TGTGCCCCCGGACAGGCCGCGAACACCGGGGAGCTGTTTTTT.

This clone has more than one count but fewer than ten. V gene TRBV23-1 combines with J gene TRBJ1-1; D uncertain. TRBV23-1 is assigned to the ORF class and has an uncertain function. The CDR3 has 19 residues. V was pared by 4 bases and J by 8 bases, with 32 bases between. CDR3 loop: CASSLGLGASGVALSEAFF. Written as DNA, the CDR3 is TGCGCCAGCAGTCTCGGGTTAGGAGCGAGCGGTGTCGCCCTCTCCGAAGCTTTCTTT.

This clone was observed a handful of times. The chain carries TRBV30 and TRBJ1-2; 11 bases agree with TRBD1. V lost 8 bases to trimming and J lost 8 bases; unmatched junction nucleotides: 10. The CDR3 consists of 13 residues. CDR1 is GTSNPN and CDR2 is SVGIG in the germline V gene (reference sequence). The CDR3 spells CALIGQGAPGYTF. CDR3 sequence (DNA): TGTGCCCTCATCGGACAGGGGGCGCCCGGCTACACCTTC.

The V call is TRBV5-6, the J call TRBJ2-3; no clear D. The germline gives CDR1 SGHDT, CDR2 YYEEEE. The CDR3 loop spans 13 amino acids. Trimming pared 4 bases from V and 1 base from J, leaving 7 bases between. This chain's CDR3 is CASSPQGTDTQYF. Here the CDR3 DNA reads TGTGCCAGCAGCCCGCAGGGCACAGATACGCAGTATTTT.

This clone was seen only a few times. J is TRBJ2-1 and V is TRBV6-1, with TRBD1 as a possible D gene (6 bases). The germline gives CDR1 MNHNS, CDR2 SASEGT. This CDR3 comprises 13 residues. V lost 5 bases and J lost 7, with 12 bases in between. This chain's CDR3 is CASSQIGGNEQFF. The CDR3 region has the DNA TGTGCCAGCAGTCAAATAGGGGGAAATGAGCAGTTCTTC.

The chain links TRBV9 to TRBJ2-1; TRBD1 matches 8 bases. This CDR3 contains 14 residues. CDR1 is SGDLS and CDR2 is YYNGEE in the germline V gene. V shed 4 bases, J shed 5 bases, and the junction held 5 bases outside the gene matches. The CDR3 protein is CASSPRTGNNEQFF. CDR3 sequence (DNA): TGTGCCAGCAGCCCCCGGACAGGGAACAATGAGCAGTTCTTC.

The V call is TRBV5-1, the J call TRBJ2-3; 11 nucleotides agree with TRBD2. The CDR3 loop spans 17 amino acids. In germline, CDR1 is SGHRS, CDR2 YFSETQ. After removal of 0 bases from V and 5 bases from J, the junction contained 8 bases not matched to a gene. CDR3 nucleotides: TGCGCCAGCAGCTTGGCCAGTAGCGGGGGGGCCGAAGATACGCAGTATTTT. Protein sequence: CASSLASSGGAEDTQYF.

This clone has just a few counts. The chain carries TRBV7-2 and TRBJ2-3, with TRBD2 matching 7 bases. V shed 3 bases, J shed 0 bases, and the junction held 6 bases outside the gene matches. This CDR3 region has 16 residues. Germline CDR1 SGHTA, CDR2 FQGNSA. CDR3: CASSLVTSMSTDTQYF. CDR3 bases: TGTGCCAGCAGCTTGGTGACTAGCATGAGCACAGATACGCAGTATTTT.

CDR3 protein: CASSLGRQGEAFF. The CDR3 nucleotides read TGTGCCAGCAGCTTAGGTCGCCAGGGGGAAGCTTTCTTT. The chain recombines TRBV13 with TRBJ1-1; D may be TRBD1 (6 bases). CDR1 is PRHDT and CDR2 is FYEKMQ in the germline V gene (reference sequence). CDR3 length: 13 residues. The V end was cut by 0 bases, the J end by 8 bases, with 10 bases between.

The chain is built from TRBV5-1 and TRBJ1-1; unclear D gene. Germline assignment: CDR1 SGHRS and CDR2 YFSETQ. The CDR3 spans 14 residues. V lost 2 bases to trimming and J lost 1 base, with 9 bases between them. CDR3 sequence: CASSFSAGNTEAFF. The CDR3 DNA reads TGCGCCAGCAGCTTCTCTGCGGGGAACACTGAAGCTTTCTTT.

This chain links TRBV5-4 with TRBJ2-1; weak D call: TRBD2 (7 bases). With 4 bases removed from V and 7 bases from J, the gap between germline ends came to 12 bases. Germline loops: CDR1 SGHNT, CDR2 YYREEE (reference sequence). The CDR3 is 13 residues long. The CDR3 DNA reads TGTGCCAGCAGCCCCCGGGGGGCAAATGAGCAGTTCTTC. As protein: CASSPRGANEQFF.

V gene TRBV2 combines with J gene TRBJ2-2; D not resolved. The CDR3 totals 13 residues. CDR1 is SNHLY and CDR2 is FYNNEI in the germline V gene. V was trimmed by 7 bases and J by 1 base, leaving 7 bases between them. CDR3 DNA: TGTGCCAGCACTACCTGGAACACCGGGGAGCTGTTTTTT. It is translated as CASTTWNTGELFF.

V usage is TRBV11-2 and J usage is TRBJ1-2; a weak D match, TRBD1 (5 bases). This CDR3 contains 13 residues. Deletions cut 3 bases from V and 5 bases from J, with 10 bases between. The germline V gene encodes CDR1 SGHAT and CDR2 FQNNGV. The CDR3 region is CASSFDSRYGYTF. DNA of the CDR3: TGTGCCAGCAGCTTCGACAGTCGGTATGGCTACACCTTC.

The CDR3 DNA is TGTGCCAGCAGCTCGGGGATTGCCTCTGGGGCCAACGTCCTGACTTTC. It is translated as CASSSGIASGANVLTF. The rearrangement joins TRBV5-4 to TRBJ2-6; D is possibly TRBD2 (5 bases). CDR1 and CDR2 (germline): SGHNT, YYREEE (reference sequence). With 3 bases removed from V and 0 bases from J, the gap between germline ends came to 10 bases. The CDR3 sequence is 16 residues long.

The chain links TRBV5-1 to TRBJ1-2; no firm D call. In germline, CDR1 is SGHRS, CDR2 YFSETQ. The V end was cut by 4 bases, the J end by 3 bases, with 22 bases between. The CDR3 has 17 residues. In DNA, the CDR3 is TGCGCCAGCAGCCCAAGTGAGGTTTCCGTTCGAGACTATGGCTACACCTTC. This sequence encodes CASSPSEVSVRDYGYTF.

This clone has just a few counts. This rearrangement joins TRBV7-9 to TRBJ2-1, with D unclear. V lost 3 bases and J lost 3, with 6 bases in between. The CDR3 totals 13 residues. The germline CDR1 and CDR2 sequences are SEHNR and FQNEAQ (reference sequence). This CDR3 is CASSFNSYNEQFF. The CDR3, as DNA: TGTGCCAGCAGCTTTAACAGCTACAATGAGCAGTTCTTC. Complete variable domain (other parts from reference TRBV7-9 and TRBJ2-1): DTGVSQNPRHKITKRGQNVTFRCDPISEHNRLYWYRQTLGQGPEFLTYFQNEAQLEKSRLLSDRFSAERPKGSFSTLEIQRTEQGDSAMYLCASSFNSYNEQFFGPGTRLTVL.

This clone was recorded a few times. The CDR3 bases are TGTGCCAGCAGCGTAGTTCCGGAGACCTACGAGCAGTACTTC. Amino acids: CASSVVPETYEQYF. The V call is TRBV9, the J call TRBJ2-7; D remains unclear. The length of the CDR3 is 14 residues. Per germline, CDR1 SGDLS and CDR2 YYNGEE. The ends were cut back, 0 bases at V and 2 bases at J, with 9 bases in the middle.

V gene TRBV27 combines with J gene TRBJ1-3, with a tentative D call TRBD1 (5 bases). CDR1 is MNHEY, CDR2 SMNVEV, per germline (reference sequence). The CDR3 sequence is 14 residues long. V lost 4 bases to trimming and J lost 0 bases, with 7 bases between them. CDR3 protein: CASSSGNSGNTIYF. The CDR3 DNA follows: TGTGCCAGCAGTTCAGGGAACTCTGGAAACACCATATATTTT.

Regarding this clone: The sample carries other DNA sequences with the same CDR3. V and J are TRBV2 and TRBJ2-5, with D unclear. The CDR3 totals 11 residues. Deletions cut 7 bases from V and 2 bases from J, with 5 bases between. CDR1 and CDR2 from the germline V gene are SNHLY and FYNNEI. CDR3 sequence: CASTRQETQYF. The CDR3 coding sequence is TGTGCCAGCACCAGGCAAGAGACCCAGTACTTC.

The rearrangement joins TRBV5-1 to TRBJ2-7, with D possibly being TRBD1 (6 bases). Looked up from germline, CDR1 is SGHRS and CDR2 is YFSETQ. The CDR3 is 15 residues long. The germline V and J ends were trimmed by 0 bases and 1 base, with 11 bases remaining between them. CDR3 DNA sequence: TGCGCCAGCAGCTTGGACCGGACAGCGTCCTACGAGCAGTACTTC. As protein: CASSLDRTASYEQYF.

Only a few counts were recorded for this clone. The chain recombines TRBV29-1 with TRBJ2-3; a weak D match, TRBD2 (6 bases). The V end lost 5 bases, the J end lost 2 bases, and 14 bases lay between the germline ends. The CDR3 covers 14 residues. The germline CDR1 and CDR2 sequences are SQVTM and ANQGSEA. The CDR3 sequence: CSVRTNSLTDTQYF. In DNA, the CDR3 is TGCAGCGTTAGGACTAACTCACTCACAGATACGCAGTATTTT.

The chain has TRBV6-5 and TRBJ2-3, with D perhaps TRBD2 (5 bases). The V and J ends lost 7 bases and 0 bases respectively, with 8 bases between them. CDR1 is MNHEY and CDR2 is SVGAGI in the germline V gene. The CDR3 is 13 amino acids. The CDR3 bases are TGTGCCAGCACCAGACTAAGCACAGATACGCAGTATTTT. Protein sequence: CASTRLSTDTQYF.

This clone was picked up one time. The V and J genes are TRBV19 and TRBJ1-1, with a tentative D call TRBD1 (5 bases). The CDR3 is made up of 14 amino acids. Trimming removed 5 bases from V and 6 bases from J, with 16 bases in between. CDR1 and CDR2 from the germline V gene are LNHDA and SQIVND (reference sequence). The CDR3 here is CASSRQGLFPEAFF. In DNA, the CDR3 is TGTGCCAGTAGTCGGCAGGGCCTTTTCCCTGAAGCTTTCTTT.

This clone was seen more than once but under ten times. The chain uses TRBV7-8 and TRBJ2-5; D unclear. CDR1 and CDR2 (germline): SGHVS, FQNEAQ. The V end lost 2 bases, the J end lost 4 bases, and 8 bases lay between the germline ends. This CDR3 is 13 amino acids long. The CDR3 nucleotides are TGTGCCAGCAGCTTACTCCCCGGAGAGACCCAGTACTTC. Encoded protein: CASSLLPGETQYF.